A single sample gave rise to the 24 T cell receptor beta chains below, sequenced in a study of radiotherapy plus CTLA-4 blockade in lung cancer. Here immunoSEQ multiplex PCR was the method, and the copy in TCRdb shows in-frame clones only, minus some. The table lists tens of thousands of clones, approximately 84% of them singletons. This material consisted of peripheral blood, taken from a patient treated with radiotherapy plus ipilimumab. The receptors stem from a human donor with non-small cell lung cancer whose response to radiotherapy plus ipilimumab could not be evaluated.

The CDR3 spells CASSQDRGTEAFF. The CDR3 DNA reads TGTGCCAGCAGCCAAGATCGGGGAACTGAAGCTTTCTTT. J is TRBJ1-1 and V is TRBV14, with D unclear. The CDR3 extends over 13 amino acids. Germline V lookup: CDR1 SGHDN, CDR2 FVKESK. Trimming cost V 0 bases and J 5 bases, with 7 bases left between them.

This rearrangement joins TRBV14 to TRBJ2-1; 7 bases align to TRBD1. This CDR3 is built from 16 residues. V trimming: 4 bases; J trimming: 3 bases; junction bases outside the gene matches: 9. The germline V gene has CDR1 SGHDN and CDR2 FVKESK. CDR3 sequence (DNA): TGTGCCAGCAGCCCAAGGACAGGTCTTATCTACAATGAGCAGTTCTTC. Its protein is CASSPRTGLIYNEQFF.

The chain recombines TRBV4-2 with TRBJ2-1; 14 bases fit TRBD2. With 7 bases clipped from V and 7 bases from J, the junction kept 12 bases outside the gene matches. Germline V gene data show CDR1 as LGHNA and CDR2 as YNFKEQ. The CDR3 spans 17 residues. The CDR3 nucleotides are TGTGCCAGCACTCACTCCTGGGGGACTAGCGGGAGAAATGAGCAGTTCTTC. This sequence encodes CASTHSWGTSGRNEQFF.

The J gene is TRBJ1-1, the V gene TRBV7-2, with no clear D. V was clipped by 1 base and J by 7 bases, with 7 bases between them. The CDR3 length is 12 residues. Germline values: CDR1 SGHTA, CDR2 FQGNSA. CDR3 coding DNA: TGTGCCAGCAGCTTAGTAGGGAGTGAAGCTTTCTTT. This encodes CASSLVGSEAFF.

The chain carries TRBV6-5 and TRBJ1-4; possibly TRBD1 for D (5 bases). The germline V gene has CDR1 MNHEY and CDR2 SVGAGI. This CDR3 contains 14 residues. Trimming left V 2 bases short and J 7 bases short, with 11 bases between. The CDR3 nucleotides read TGTGCCAGCAGTTACGGGAGCGGGACTGAAAAACTGTTTTTT. Amino acids: CASSYGSGTEKLFF.

This sequence joins TRBV2 and TRBJ2-3, with no clear D. V dropped 0 bases and J dropped 2 bases, with 6 bases sitting between them. CDR3 size: 14 residues. CDR1 and CDR2 (germline): SNHLY, FYNNEI. The CDR3 DNA sequence: TGTGCCAGCAGTGAAGCCCTACTCACAGATACGCAGTATTTT. Its translation is CASSEALLTDTQYF.

The rearrangement links TRBV19 to TRBJ2-4, with TRBD1 matching 10 bases. The CDR3 contains 17 residues. The ends lost 5 bases at V and 0 bases at J; junction bases unmatched: 7. Looked up from germline, CDR1 is LNHDA and CDR2 is SQIVND (reference sequence). CDR3 nucleotide sequence: TGTGCCAGTAGTCCCAGGGACAGGGGTCTAGCCAAAAACATTCAGTACTTC. As protein: CASSPRDRGLAKNIQYF.

The chain links TRBV7-2 to TRBJ1-1; no definite D call. Trimming stripped 1 base from V and 4 bases from J, with 13 bases between. Germline CDR1 SGHTA, CDR2 FQGNSA. This CDR3 is built from 15 residues. CDR3 DNA sequence: TGTGCCAGCAGCTTAGGGGGAGGGCTGGTCACTGAAGCTTTCTTT. Amino acids: CASSLGGGLVTEAFF.

The chain recombines TRBV29-1 with TRBJ2-7; 9 bases map to TRBD1. The CDR3 contains 14 residues. Unmatched junction bases numbered 6, after V lost 5 bases and J lost 1 base. Germline CDR1 is SQVTM and CDR2 is ANQGSEA. The CDR3 DNA is TGCAGCGTTTCGGGACAGGGCGGGTCCTACGAGCAGTACTTC. As protein: CSVSGQGGSYEQYF.

The chain links TRBV7-9 to TRBJ1-1, with a weak D call TRBD1 (5 bases). The CDR3 is 16 amino acids. V dropped 5 bases and J dropped 3 bases, with 19 bases sitting between them. The germline gives CDR1 SEHNR, CDR2 FQNEAQ (reference sequence). CDR3 loop: CASSLLSAGKDTEAFF. The CDR3 nucleotides are TGTGCCAGCAGCCTCTTAAGTGCAGGGAAGGACACTGAAGCTTTCTTT.

The genes are TRBV28 and TRBJ2-7, with 7 bases aligning to TRBD1. CDR1 and CDR2 from the germline V gene are MDHEN and SYDVKM. The CDR3 spans 15 residues. With 7 bases clipped from V and 6 bases from J, the junction kept 15 bases outside the gene matches. CDR3 region: CASTTKWTGWLEQYF. CDR3 nucleotide sequence: TGTGCCAGCACCACTAAGTGGACAGGATGGCTCGAGCAGTACTTC.

As DNA, the CDR3 is TGTGCCAGCAGCTTAGGAAGCGCGGGTGAAAAACTGTTTTTT. Its protein product is CASSLGSAGEKLFF. The chain is built from TRBV7-9 and TRBJ1-4; D not certain. Trimming shortened V by 1 base and J by 7 bases, and 10 bases separated the two germline ends. The germline CDR1 and CDR2 sequences are SEHNR and FQNEAQ (reference sequence). The CDR3 is 14 amino acids.

This clone is labeled as medium-sized. The chain couples TRBV6-5 to TRBJ2-7; TRBD1 agrees at 9 bases. With V trimmed by 6 bases and J by 0 bases, 3 bases remained unmatched. Germline values: CDR1 MNHEY, CDR2 SVGAGI. The CDR3 extends over 14 amino acids. Written as DNA, the CDR3 is TGTGCCAGCAGGAGGGGACAGGGCTCCTACGAGCAGTACTTC. This codes for CASRRGQGSYEQYF.

The rearrangement links TRBV7-8 to TRBJ2-7; D is perhaps TRBD2 (5 bases). The germline V and J ends were trimmed by 7 bases and 9 bases, with 22 bases remaining between them. CDR3 length: 14 amino acids. Germline lookup yields CDR1 SGHVS and CDR2 FQNEAQ. The CDR3 spells CASNKRTATEGQYF. DNA of the CDR3: TGTGCCAGCAACAAACGGACCGCTACTGAGGGGCAGTACTTC.

This chain joins TRBV28 and TRBJ1-5, with 7 bases identical to TRBD1. J was trimmed by 3 bases and V by 6 bases; bases with no gene match: 5. The germline CDR1 and CDR2 sequences are MDHEN and SYDVKM. CDR3 length equals 14 residues. CDR3 sequence: CASREGGTNQPQHF. The CDR3 DNA reads TGTGCCAGCAGAGAAGGGGGCACCAATCAGCCCCAGCATTTT.

This clone was seen just once. This rearrangement joins TRBV29-1 to TRBJ2-2; 9 positions agree with TRBD1. The CDR3 consists of 13 residues. The trim removed 7 bases at V and 7 bases at J, leaving 7 bases unmatched. CDR1 and CDR2 from the germline V gene are SQVTM and ANQGSEA. Written as DNA, the CDR3 is TGCAGCGGGGACAGGGATGGAGGCGGGGAGCTGTTTTTT. Residues: CSGDRDGGGELFF.

The rearrangement joins TRBV7-2 to TRBJ1-1; D possibly corresponds to TRBD1 (6 bases). The V and J ends lost 1 base and 6 bases respectively, with 18 bases between them. Germline CDR1 reads SGHTA; CDR2 reads FQGNSA. The CDR3 length is 16 residues. CDR3 DNA sequence: TGTGCCAGCAGCTTAGGTAGACAGGCAAGGTCGGCTGAAGCTTTCTTT. Encoded protein: CASSLGRQARSAEAFF.

V usage is TRBV11-2 and J usage is TRBJ1-1; 7 bases line up with TRBD1. From germline, CDR1 is SGHAT and CDR2 FQNNGV. The J segment lost 6 bases and the V segment lost 2 bases, leaving 9 bases of the junction unmatched. CDR3 size: 15 residues. This chain's CDR3 is CASSLWQGVKAEAFF. The CDR3 DNA sequence: TGTGCCAGCAGCTTATGGCAGGGGGTAAAGGCTGAAGCTTTCTTT.

Note on this clone: A read error may account for a junction end that differs from germline. Other DNA sequences in the same sample also yield this CDR3. The chain has TRBV28 and TRBJ2-1, with 9 bases identical to TRBD2. The CDR3 runs to 15 residues. Germline loops: CDR1 MDHEN, CDR2 SYDVKM. The CDR3 loop reads CASSFSGSGDNEQFF. In nucleotides, the CDR3 is TGTGCCAGCAGTTTTAGCGGGAGTGGCGACAATGAGCAATTCTTC.

Only one count was recorded for this clone. The chain carries TRBV28 and TRBJ2-5; D possibly corresponds to TRBD2 (5 bases). The CDR3 has 14 amino acids. Germline V lookup: CDR1 MDHEN, CDR2 SYDVKM. The ends were cut back, 7 bases at V and 5 bases at J, with 17 bases in the middle. The CDR3 loop is CASNHGNPRETQYF. The CDR3 nucleotides read TGTGCCAGCAATCACGGGAACCCGCGTGAGACCCAGTACTTC.

This chain joins TRBV28 and TRBJ2-3, with a weak D call TRBD1 (7 bases). The ends were cut back, 5 bases at V and 2 bases at J, with 20 bases in the middle. This CDR3 spans 17 amino acids. CDR1 and CDR2 from the germline V gene are MDHEN and SYDVKM. This chain's CDR3 is CASSRPVGGGPTDTQYF. The CDR3 DNA sequence: TGTGCCAGCAGTCGCCCGGTAGGAGGGGGCCCCACAGATACGCAGTATTTT. Full variable domain (rest looked up from reference TRBV28 and TRBJ2-3): DVKVTQSSRYLVKRTGEKVFLECVQDMDHENMFWYRQDPGLGLRLIYFSYDVKMKEKGDIPEGYSVSREKKERFSLILESASTNQTSMYLCASSRPVGGGPTDTQYFGPGTRLTVL.

This sequence joins TRBV10-3 and TRBJ1-1; weak D call: TRBD1 (5 bases). Per the germline V gene, CDR1 is ENHRY and CDR2 is SYGVKD. The CDR3 loop spans 14 amino acids. V was cut by 2 bases and J by 4 bases, with 11 bases left in between. The CDR3 is CAISERGGGTEAFF. CDR3 DNA: TGTGCCATCAGTGAGAGGGGCGGGGGCACTGAAGCTTTCTTT.

This chain connects TRBV28 to TRBJ1-5; D is uncertain. CDR1 MDHEN and CDR2 SYDVKM come from the germline V gene. Between the trimmed V and J ends, which lost 8 bases and 1 base, there was a span of 15 bases. CDR3 length: 15 amino acids. The CDR3: CASGLDLRSNQPQHF. The CDR3 DNA sequence: TGTGCCAGCGGGCTTGACCTCAGGAGCAATCAGCCCCAGCATTTT.

This clone turned up a few times. The V and J genes are TRBV7-3 and TRBJ2-1; perhaps TRBD2 as D (5 bases). Germline V lookup: CDR1 SGHTA, CDR2 FQGTGA. CDR3 size: 15 residues. The V gene lost 8 bases and the J gene lost 2 bases, with 16 bases spanning the gap. CDR3 loop: CASAFGVPPYNEQFF. CDR3 DNA: TGTGCCAGCGCTTTCGGGGTACCGCCCTACAATGAGCAGTTCTTC.